Listed here are 23 T cell receptor beta chains from one sample, sequenced in a study of shared clonotypes between healthy human individuals. Repertoires were generated with immunoSEQ multiplex PCR, while TCRdb's copy carries only in-frame clones and drops some. The sample holds 550,000 to 800,000 clones, about 90% seen once. The sequenced sample consisted of memory CD8+ T cells from PBMCs. Regarding subset: CD45RO+ cells pooled with CCR7-negative TemRA cells. The source of these receptors is a man younger than 35 in good health. Some clones in this sample may be carry-over from other donors' samples.

This clone was detected ten times or more. Other DNA sequences of this sample code for an identical CDR3. This rearrangement joins TRBV27 to TRBJ2-1; TRBD1 matches at 7 bases. Germline V gene sequence: CDR1 MNHEY, CDR2 SMNVEV (reference sequence). The CDR3 consists of 17 residues. V lost 6 bases and J lost 5; bases outside the gene matches: 16. The CDR3 bases are TGTGCCAGCAGGAGCTCGCACAGGGGTGGGTTCGACAATGAGCAGTTCTTC. The encoded protein is CASRSSHRGGFDNEQFF.

This chain uses TRBV28 with TRBJ2-7; TRBD2 matches 8 bases. CDR3 length: 15 amino acids. Trimming took 1 base from V and 3 from J; bases not matched to a gene: 5. Germline V gene sequence: CDR1 MDHEN, CDR2 SYDVKM. CDR3 nucleotide sequence: TGTGCCAGCAGTTTATATAGCGGGACGCTCTACGAGCAGTACTTC. Protein: CASSLYSGTLYEQYF.

This chain connects TRBV10-2 to TRBJ2-1; D remains ambiguous. The CDR3 length is 16 residues. The germline V gene encodes CDR1 WSHSY and CDR2 SAAADI. V lost 0 bases and J lost 0, with 9 bases in between. CDR3 sequence (DNA): TGCGCCAGCAGTGAGTCGTCGGCACACTCCTACAATGAGCAGTTCTTC. This encodes CASSESSAHSYNEQFF.

The rearrangement links TRBV19 to TRBJ2-7; maybe TRBD2 (6 bases). The CDR3 is made up of 14 amino acids. Germline values: CDR1 LNHDA, CDR2 SQIVND (reference sequence). Trimming cost V 5 bases and J 4 bases, with 15 bases left between them. The CDR3 region is CASSHTPGEYEQYF. CDR3 nucleotides: TGTGCCAGTAGTCACACTCCGGGGGAGTACGAGCAGTACTTC. Full variable domain (rest looked up from reference TRBV19 and TRBJ2-7): DGGITQSPKYLFRKEGQNVTLSCEQNLNHDAMYWYRQDPGQGLRLIYYSQIVNDFQKGDIAEGYSVSREKKESFPLTVTSAQKNPTAFYLCASSHTPGEYEQYFGPGTRLTVT.

This chain connects TRBV6-1 to TRBJ2-7; D remains ambiguous. Germline-derived CDR1 and CDR2 are MNHNS and SASEGT. CDR3 length: 11 residues. Trimming removed 6 bases at V and 3 bases at J, with 6 bases between. The DNA of the CDR3 is TGTGCCAGCAGATTAGGCTACGAGCAGTACTTC. It specifies CASRLGYEQYF.

This chain connects TRBV7-9 to TRBJ2-5, with D perhaps matching TRBD2 (5 bases). The length of the CDR3 is 15 residues. Germline CDR1 is SEHNR and CDR2 is FQNEAQ (reference sequence). Trimming left V 6 bases short and J 1 base short, with 15 bases between. The CDR3 loop reads CASRPGLLTQETQYF. Here the CDR3 DNA reads TGTGCCAGCAGGCCCGGACTGTTGACCCAAGAGACCCAGTACTTC. Drawing the rest from reference TRBV7-9 and TRBJ2-5, the complete variable domain is DTGVSQNPRHKITKRGQNVTFRCDPISEHNRLYWYRQTLGQGPEFLTYFQNEAQLEKSRLLSDRFSAERPKGSFSTLEIQRTEQGDSAMYLCASRPGLLTQETQYFGPGTRLLVL.

V and J are TRBV7-9 and TRBJ2-3; D unclear. The V gene lost 8 bases and the J gene lost 4 bases, with 22 bases spanning the gap. CDR3 size: 16 residues. CDR1 and CDR2 from the germline V gene are SEHNR and FQNEAQ (reference sequence). The CDR3 loop reads CASRSKDGLLADTQYF. In DNA, the CDR3 is TGTGCCAGCCGGTCTAAGGACGGCCTTCTCGCAGATACGCAGTATTTT.

The chain joins TRBV13 to TRBJ1-5; D is possibly TRBD1 (5 bases). This CDR3 comprises 15 residues. V lost 5 bases and J lost 1, with 12 bases in between. Germline loops: CDR1 PRHDT, CDR2 FYEKMQ (reference sequence). CDR3 sequence reads: CASSLRERSNQPQHF. CDR3 coding DNA: TGTGCCAGCAGCCTCAGGGAGAGGAGCAATCAGCCCCAGCATTTT.

The V and J genes are TRBV6-1 and TRBJ2-6, with 8 bases identical to TRBD1. The CDR3 has 18 amino acids. In germline, CDR1 is MNHNS, CDR2 SASEGT. The V and J ends lost 0 bases and 1 base, in that order; junction bases with no gene match: 5. CDR3 coding DNA: TGTGCCAGCAGTGAAGCGGCGACAGGGGAGTCTGGGGCCAACGTCCTGACTTTC. This sequence encodes CASSEAATGESGANVLTF.

The J gene is TRBJ2-7, the V gene TRBV7-9; perhaps D is TRBD1 or TRBD2 (6 bases each). The CDR3 covers 15 residues. From germline, CDR1 is SEHNR and CDR2 FQNEAQ (reference sequence). With 4 bases removed from V and 4 bases from J, the gap between germline ends came to 17 bases. The CDR3 loop reads CASSYGSGAGYEQYF. Written as DNA, the CDR3 is TGTGCCAGCAGCTACGGTTCGGGGGCTGGGTACGAGCAGTACTTC. The full variable domain, completed using reference TRBV7-9 and TRBJ2-7, is DTGVSQNPRHKITKRGQNVTFRCDPISEHNRLYWYRQTLGQGPEFLTYFQNEAQLEKSRLLSDRFSAERPKGSFSTLEIQRTEQGDSAMYLCASSYGSGAGYEQYFGPGTRLTVT.

With regard to this clone: The identical CDR3 is also encoded by other nucleotide sequences in the sample. This chain joins TRBV7-9 and TRBJ1-3; D call uncertain. The germline gives CDR1 SEHNR, CDR2 FQNEAQ (reference sequence). The CDR3 is 15 amino acids. V was pared by 3 bases and J by 0 bases, with 9 bases between. The CDR3 is CASSFGPSSGNTIYF. CDR3 nucleotides: TGTGCCAGCAGCTTTGGACCCAGCTCTGGAAACACCATATATTTT.

The V gene is TRBV19, the J gene TRBJ2-3; 9 nucleotides align to TRBD1. CDR3 size: 17 residues. The V gene end was trimmed by 3 bases and the J gene end by 4 bases; junction bases not matched to a gene: 11. Germline values: CDR1 LNHDA, CDR2 SQIVND (reference sequence). CDR3 loop: CASSISLPGQGSDTQYF. The CDR3 coding sequence is TGTGCCAGTAGTATCAGTCTTCCCGGACAGGGGTCAGATACGCAGTATTTT.

On this clone itself: Distinct nucleotide sequences in the sample also encode this CDR3. This rearrangement joins TRBV5-5 to TRBJ1-1; D unclear. CDR1 is SGHKS and CDR2 is YYEKEE in the germline V gene (reference sequence). Trimming left V 0 bases short and J 5 bases short, with 5 bases between. CDR3 length equals 12 residues. This CDR3 is CASSLGRTEAFF. CDR3 in DNA: TGTGCCAGCAGCTTGGGGAGGACTGAAGCTTTCTTT.

CDR3 in amino acids: CASRLAGTGQTEQYF. As DNA, the CDR3 is TGTGCCAGCAGACTGGCCGGGACAGGGCAAACCGAGCAGTACTTC. The chain couples TRBV27 to TRBJ2-7, with 9 bases fitting TRBD1. The CDR3 runs 15 residues. Germline V gene data show CDR1 as MNHEY and CDR2 as SMNVEV (reference sequence). The trim removed 6 bases at V and 6 bases at J, leaving 12 bases unmatched.

The chain carries TRBV6-6 and TRBJ2-1, with 11 bases lining up with TRBD2. The junction had 6 bases not matched to a gene; V was cut back by 4 bases and J by 7 bases. Germline CDR1 reads MNHNY; CDR2 reads SVGAGI (reference sequence). There are 15 residues in the CDR3. In DNA, the CDR3 is TGTGCCAGCAGTTGGTTAGCGGGAGGGGCGAATGAGCAGTTCTTC. Encoded protein: CASSWLAGGANEQFF.

The rearrangement uses TRBV19 and TRBJ2-2; the D is unclear. Trimming stripped 8 bases from V and 7 bases from J, with 14 bases between. The CDR3 is made up of 13 amino acids. Germline V gene sequence: CDR1 LNHDA, CDR2 SQIVND (reference sequence). CDR3: CASAPLRGGELFF. CDR3 DNA sequence: TGTGCCAGTGCTCCCCTTAGAGGCGGGGAGCTGTTTTTT.

The table lists this clone with a count of one. The chain is built from TRBV9 and TRBJ1-4; TRBD1 matches 12 bases. Germline CDR1 is SGDLS and CDR2 is YYNGEE. J lost 0 bases, V lost 4 bases, and 4 bases had no gene match. CDR3 length: 17 residues. The CDR3 region has the DNA TGTGCCAGCAGCCCGGGACAGGGGGCGGCAACTAATGAAAAACTGTTTTTT. Protein: CASSPGQGAATNEKLFF.

The chain uses TRBV7-9 and TRBJ2-1; D tentatively reads TRBD1 or TRBD2 (5 bases each). The germline gives CDR1 SEHNR, CDR2 FQNEAQ (reference sequence). The germline V and J ends were trimmed by 5 bases and 5 bases, with 19 bases remaining between them. The CDR3 sequence is 16 residues long. The CDR3 region has the DNA TGTGCCAGCAGCGCCCCTGGGGGATCGGGCGACAATGAGCAGTTCTTC. Its protein product is CASSAPGGSGDNEQFF.

The chain carries TRBV7-9 and TRBJ2-1, with TRBD2 matching 7 bases. Germline CDR1 is SEHNR and CDR2 is FQNEAQ (reference sequence). Losses at the gene ends were 5 bases for V and 2 bases for J; bases not matched to a gene: 6. The CDR3 covers 15 residues. The CDR3 nucleotides are TGTGCCAGCAGCCATAGCGGGCTAACCTACAATGAGCAGTTCTTC. Protein sequence: CASSHSGLTYNEQFF.

This clone has only one observation. This chain joins TRBV19 and TRBJ2-1, with 7 nucleotides matching TRBD1. Germline-derived CDR1 and CDR2 are LNHDA and SQIVND (reference sequence). V lost 4 bases to trimming and J lost 7 bases; unmatched junction nucleotides: 7. The CDR3 is 14 residues long. DNA for the CDR3: TGTGCCAGTAGTACGGATGGACAGGTGAATGAGCAGTTCTTC. Amino acid sequence: CASSTDGQVNEQFF.

The gene calls are TRBV4-2 and TRBJ2-1, with 11 bases that match TRBD2. V shed 4 bases and J 4 bases; nucleotides not matched to a gene: 6. This CDR3 spans 16 amino acids. Looked up from germline, CDR1 is LGHNA and CDR2 is YNFKEQ. CDR3 bases: TGTGCCAGCAGCCTAGGGACTAGCGGCTTGTACAATGAGCAGTTCTTC. Its translation is CASSLGTSGLYNEQFF.

This chain links TRBV29-1 with TRBJ2-7; 7 nucleotides align to TRBD1. This CDR3 region has 14 residues. V trimming: 5 bases; J trimming: 4 bases; junction bases outside the gene matches: 11. Germline assignment: CDR1 SQVTM and CDR2 ANQGSEA. CDR3 loop: CSVIGRQGSYEQYF. The CDR3 nucleotides are TGCAGCGTTATAGGGAGACAGGGTTCGTACGAGCAGTACTTC.

The rearrangement uses TRBV27 and TRBJ1-4; the D gene is possibly TRBD1 (6 bases). From germline, CDR1 is MNHEY and CDR2 SMNVEV (reference sequence). The CDR3 is 15 amino acids. V lost 5 bases and J lost 8, with 18 bases in between. The CDR3 here is CASSISRGLGEKLFF. DNA for the CDR3: TGTGCCAGCAGTATCTCCAGGGGATTGGGCGAAAAACTGTTTTTT.